Sequencing of this T cell receptor (beta chain) was carried out in a study of cytomegalovirus exposure and HLA in healthy donors. The assay was immunoSEQ multiplex PCR, and TCRdb's table has in-frame clones only and misses some. The sample consists of 110,000 or so clones, 85% to 90% of them appearing once. Germline CDR1 and CDR2: LNHDA and SQIVND (reference sequence). The CDR3 is made up of 13 amino acids. V was pared by 5 bases and J by 5 bases, with 5 bases of the junction left unmatched. The receptor was derived from a young woman in good health and CMV-seropositive. Sequencing used PBMCs. The chain has TRBV19 and TRBJ2-5, with TRBD1 matching over 7 bases. The CDR3 spells CASSLGTVETQYF. The CDR3 DNA is TGTGCCAGTAGTCTCGGGACAGTTGAGACCCAGTACTTC.